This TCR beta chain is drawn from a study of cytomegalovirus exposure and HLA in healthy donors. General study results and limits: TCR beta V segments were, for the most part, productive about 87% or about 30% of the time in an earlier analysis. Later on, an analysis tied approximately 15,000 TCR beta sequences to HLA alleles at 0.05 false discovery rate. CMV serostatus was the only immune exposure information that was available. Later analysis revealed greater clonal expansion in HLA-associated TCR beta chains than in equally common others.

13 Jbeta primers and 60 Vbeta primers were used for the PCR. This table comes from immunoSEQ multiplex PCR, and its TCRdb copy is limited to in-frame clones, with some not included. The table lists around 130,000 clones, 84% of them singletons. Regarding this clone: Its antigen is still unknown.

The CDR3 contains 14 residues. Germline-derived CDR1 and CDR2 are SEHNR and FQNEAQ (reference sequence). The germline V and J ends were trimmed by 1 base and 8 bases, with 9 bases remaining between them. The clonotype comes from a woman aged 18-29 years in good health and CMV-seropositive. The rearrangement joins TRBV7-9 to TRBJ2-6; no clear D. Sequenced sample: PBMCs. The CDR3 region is CASSLGLETNVLTF. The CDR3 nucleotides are TGTGCCAGCAGCTTAGGTTTGGAGACCAACGTCCTGACTTTC. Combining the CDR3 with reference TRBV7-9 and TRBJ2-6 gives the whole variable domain DTGVSQNPRHKITKRGQNVTFRCDPISEHNRLYWYRQTLGQGPEFLTYFQNEAQLEKSRLLSDRFSAERPKGSFSTLEIQRTEQGDSAMYLCASSLGLETNVLTFGAGSRLTVL.